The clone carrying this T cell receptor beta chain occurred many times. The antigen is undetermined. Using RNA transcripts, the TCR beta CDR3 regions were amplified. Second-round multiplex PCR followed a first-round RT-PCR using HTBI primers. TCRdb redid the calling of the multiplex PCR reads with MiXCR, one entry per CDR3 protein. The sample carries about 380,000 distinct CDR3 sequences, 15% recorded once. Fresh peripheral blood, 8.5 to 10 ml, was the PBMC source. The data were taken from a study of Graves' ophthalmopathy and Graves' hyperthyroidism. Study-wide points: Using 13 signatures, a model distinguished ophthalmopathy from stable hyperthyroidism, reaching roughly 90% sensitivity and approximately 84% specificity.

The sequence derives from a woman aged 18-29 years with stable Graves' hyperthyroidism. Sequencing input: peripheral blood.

The CDR3 nucleotides are TGCAGTGCTAGAAAGGAACCAATAGGTTCACCCCTCCACTTT. Amino acids: CSARKEPIGSPLHF. The genes are TRBV20-1 and TRBJ1-6, with no clear D. This CDR3 contains 14 residues. V lost 2 bases and J 9 bases, leaving 14 bases between the germline ends. CDR1 and CDR2 (germline): DFQATT, SNEGSKA (reference sequence).